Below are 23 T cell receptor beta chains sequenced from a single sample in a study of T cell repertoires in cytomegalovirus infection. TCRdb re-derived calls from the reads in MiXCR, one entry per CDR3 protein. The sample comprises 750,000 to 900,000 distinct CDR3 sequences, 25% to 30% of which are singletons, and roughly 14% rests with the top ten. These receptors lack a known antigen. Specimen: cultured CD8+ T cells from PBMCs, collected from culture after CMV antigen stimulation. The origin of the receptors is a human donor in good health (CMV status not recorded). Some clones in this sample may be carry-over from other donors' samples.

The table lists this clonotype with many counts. The CDR3 loop is CASSLSSARGEDTQYF. The CDR3 bases are TGCGCCAGCAGCCTCTCCTCGGCCCGGGGGGAAGATACGCAGTATTTT. V gene TRBV4-1 combines with J gene TRBJ2-3, with 7 bases matching TRBD2. With 4 bases clipped from V and 5 bases from J, the junction kept 12 bases outside the gene matches. Germline V gene lookup returns CDR1 MGHRA and CDR2 YSYEKL. The CDR3 has 16 residues.

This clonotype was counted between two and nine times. In nucleotides, the CDR3 is TGTGCCAGCAGTGCGGATCCACCCTATGGCTACACCTTC. Its protein product is CASSADPPYGYTF. The rearrangement uses TRBV12-3 or TRBV12-4 and TRBJ1-2; no definite D call. This CDR3 is 13 amino acids long. V was shortened by 5 bases and J by 4 bases, with 11 bases between the two germline ends.

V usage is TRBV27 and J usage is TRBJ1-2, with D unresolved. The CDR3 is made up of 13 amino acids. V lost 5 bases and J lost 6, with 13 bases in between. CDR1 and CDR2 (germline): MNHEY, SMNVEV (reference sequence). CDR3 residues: CASSLGPRNGYTF. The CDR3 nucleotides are TGTGCCAGCAGTCTCGGTCCACGGAATGGCTACACCTTC.

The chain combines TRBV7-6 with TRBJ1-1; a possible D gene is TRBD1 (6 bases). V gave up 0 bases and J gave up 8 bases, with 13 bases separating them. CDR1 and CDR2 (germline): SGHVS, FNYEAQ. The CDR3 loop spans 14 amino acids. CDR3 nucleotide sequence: TGTGCCAGCAGCTTAGCGAAAGGGGGTATGGAAGCTTTCTTT. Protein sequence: CASSLAKGGMEAFF.

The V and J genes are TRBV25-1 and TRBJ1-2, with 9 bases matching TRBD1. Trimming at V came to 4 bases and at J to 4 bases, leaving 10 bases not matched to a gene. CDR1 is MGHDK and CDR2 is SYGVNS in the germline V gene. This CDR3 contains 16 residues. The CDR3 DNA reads TGTGCCAGCAGTGGACCGGGACAGGGCGGAAGCTATGGCTACACCTTC. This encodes CASSGPGQGGSYGYTF.

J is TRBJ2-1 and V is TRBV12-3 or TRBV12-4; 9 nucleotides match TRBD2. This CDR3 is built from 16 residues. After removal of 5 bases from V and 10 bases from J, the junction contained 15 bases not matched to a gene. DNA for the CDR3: TGTGCCAGCAGTCCCCCCGAGCGGGGGGATTCAATGGAGCAGTTCTTC. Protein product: CASSPPERGDSMEQFF.

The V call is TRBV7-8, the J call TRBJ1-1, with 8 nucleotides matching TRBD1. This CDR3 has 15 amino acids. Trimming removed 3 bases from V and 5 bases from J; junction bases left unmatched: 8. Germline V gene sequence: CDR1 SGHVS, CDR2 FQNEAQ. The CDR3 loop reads CASSFRGRGGTEAFF. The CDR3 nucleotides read TGTGCCAGCAGCTTCAGGGGGCGCGGGGGGACTGAAGCTTTCTTT.

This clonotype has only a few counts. CDR3 DNA sequence: TGCAGTGCTAGGGGTTTGGCCGCTGAAGCTTTCTTT. It translates to CSARGLAAEAFF. The rearrangement links TRBV20-1 to TRBJ1-1; D is unresolved. The CDR3 spans 12 residues. Germline CDR1 and CDR2: DFQATT and SNEGSKA (reference sequence). V lost 3 bases and J 6 bases, leaving 11 bases between the germline ends.

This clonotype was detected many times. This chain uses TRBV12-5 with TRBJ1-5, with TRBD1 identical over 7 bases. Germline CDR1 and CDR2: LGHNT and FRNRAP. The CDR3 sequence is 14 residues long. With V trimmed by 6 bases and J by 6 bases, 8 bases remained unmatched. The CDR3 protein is CASGLTGARQPQHF. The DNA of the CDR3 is TGTGCTAGTGGATTAACAGGGGCGCGTCAGCCCCAGCATTTT.

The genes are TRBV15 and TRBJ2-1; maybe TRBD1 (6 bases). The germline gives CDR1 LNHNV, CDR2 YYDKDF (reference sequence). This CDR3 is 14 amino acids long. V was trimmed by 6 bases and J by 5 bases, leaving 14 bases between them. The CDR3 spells CATSLRSGDNEQFF. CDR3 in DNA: TGTGCCACCAGTCTCCGATCAGGGGACAATGAGCAGTTCTTC.

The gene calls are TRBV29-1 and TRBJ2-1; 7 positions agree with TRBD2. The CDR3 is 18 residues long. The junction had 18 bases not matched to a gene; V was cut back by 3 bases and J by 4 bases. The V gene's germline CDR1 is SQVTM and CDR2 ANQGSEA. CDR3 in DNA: TGCAGCGTTGATAAAGTATCATGGGGCGGGAGTATTTACAATGAGCAGTTCTTC. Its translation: CSVDKVSWGGSIYNEQFF.

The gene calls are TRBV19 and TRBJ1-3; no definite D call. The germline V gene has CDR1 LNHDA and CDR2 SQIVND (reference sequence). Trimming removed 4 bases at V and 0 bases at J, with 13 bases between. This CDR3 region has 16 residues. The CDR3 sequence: CASSTRKDFSGNTIYF. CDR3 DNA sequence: TGTGCCAGTAGTACACGGAAGGACTTCTCTGGAAACACCATATATTTT.

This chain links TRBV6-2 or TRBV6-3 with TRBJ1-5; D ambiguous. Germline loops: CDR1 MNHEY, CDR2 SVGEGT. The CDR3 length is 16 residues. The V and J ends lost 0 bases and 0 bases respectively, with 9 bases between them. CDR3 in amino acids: CASSYSPRYSNQPQHF. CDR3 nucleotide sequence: TGTGCCAGCAGTTACTCCCCGCGCTATAGCAATCAGCCCCAGCATTTT.

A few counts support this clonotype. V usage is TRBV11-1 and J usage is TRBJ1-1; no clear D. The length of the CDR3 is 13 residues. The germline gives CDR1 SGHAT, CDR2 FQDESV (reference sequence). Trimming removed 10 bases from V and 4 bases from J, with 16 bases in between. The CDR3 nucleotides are TGTGCCACTGAGGAGGAGAGCGGCACTGAAGCTTTCTTT. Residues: CATEEESGTEAFF.

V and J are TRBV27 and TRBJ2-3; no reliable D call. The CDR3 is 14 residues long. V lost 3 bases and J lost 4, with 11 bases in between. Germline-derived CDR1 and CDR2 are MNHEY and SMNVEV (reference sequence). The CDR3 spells CASSFSQVPDTQYF. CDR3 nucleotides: TGTGCCAGCAGTTTTTCCCAGGTCCCAGATACGCAGTATTTT.

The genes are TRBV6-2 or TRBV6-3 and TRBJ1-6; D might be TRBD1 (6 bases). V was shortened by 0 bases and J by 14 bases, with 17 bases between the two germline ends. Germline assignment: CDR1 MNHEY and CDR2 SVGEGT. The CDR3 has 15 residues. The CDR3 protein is CASSYSPGGQKALHF. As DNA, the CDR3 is TGTGCCAGCAGTTACTCGCCTGGGGGGCAGAAGGCCCTCCACTTT.

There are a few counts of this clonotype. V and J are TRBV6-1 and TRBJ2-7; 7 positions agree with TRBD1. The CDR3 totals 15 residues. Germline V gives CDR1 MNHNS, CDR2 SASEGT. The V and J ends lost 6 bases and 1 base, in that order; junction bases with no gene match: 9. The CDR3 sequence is CASRGAGTVSYEQYF. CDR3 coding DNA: TGTGCCAGCAGAGGCGCCGGGACAGTGTCCTACGAGCAGTACTTC.

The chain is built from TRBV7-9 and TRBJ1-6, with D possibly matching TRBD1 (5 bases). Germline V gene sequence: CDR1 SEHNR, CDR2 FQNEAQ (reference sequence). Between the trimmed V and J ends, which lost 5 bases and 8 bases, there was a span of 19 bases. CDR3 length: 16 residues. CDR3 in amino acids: CASSPPWGGDDSPLHF. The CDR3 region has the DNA TGTGCCAGCAGCCCACCATGGGGAGGGGACGATTCACCCCTCCACTTT.

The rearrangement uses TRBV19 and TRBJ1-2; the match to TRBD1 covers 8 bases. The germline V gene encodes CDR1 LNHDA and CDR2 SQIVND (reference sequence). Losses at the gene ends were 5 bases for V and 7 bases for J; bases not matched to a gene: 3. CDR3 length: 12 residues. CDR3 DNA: TGTGCCAGTAGTTCAGGGGGCTTTGGCTACACCTTC. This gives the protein CASSSGGFGYTF.

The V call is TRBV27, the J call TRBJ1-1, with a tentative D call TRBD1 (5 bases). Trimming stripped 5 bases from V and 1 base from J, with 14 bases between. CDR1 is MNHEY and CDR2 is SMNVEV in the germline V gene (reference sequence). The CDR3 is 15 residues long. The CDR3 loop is CASSAAGGKNTEAFF. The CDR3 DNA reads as TGTGCCAGCAGTGCTGCTGGGGGGAAGAACACTGAAGCTTTCTTT.

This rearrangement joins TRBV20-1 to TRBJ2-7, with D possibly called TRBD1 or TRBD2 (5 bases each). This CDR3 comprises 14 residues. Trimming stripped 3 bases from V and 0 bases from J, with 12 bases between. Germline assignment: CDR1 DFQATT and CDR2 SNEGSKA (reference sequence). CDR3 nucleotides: TGCAGTGCTAGTTCCGGGGCGGGCTCCTACGAGCAGTACTTC. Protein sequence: CSASSGAGSYEQYF.

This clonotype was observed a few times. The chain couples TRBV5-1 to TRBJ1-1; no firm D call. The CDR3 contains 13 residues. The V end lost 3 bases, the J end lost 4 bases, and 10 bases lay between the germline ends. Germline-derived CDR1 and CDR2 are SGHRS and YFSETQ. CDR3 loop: CASSSLSGTEAFF. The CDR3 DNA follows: TGCGCCAGCAGCTCTCTTTCCGGCACTGAAGCTTTCTTT. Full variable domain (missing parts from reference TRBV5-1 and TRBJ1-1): KAGVTQTPRYLIKTRGQQVTLSCSPISGHRSVSWYQQTPGQGLQFLFEYFSETQRNKGNFPGRFSGRQFSNSRSEMNVSTLELGDSALYLCASSSLSGTEAFFGQGTRLTVV.

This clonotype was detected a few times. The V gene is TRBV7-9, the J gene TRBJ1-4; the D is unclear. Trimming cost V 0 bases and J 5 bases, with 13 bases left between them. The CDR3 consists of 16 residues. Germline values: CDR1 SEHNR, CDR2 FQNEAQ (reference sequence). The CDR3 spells CASSLASGAQNEKLFF. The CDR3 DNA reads TGTGCCAGCAGCTTAGCGTCGGGTGCCCAGAATGAAAAACTGTTTTTT.